These 21 T cell receptor beta chains share one sample of origin, sequenced in a study of beta chain features in type 1 diabetes. Since all of the isolated RNA was reverse transcribed, expressed TCRB transcripts were what got sequenced. TCRdb's table, derived via immunoSEQ multiplex PCR, lists solely in-frame clones and lacks some. The sample holds roughly 170,000 clones; about 13% are singletons and the top ten take 0.62%. The sample consisted of central memory CD4+ T cells from blood. Receptor source: a woman in her late teens or twenties in good health.

This clone appeared a few times. This chain connects TRBV18 to TRBJ2-3, with TRBD1 identical over 9 bases. This CDR3 spans 15 amino acids. Trimming cost V 1 base and J 7 bases; bases outside gene matches: 6. CDR1 is KGHSH and CDR2 is LQKENI in the germline V gene. CDR3 coding DNA: TGTGCCAGCTCACCACTGGACAGGGGAGAAAATACGCAGTATTTT. This sequence encodes CASSPLDRGENTQYF. The complete variable domain, with remaining parts taken from reference TRBV18 and TRBJ2-3, reads NAGVMQNPRHLVRRRGQEARLRCSPMKGHSHVYWYRQLPEEGLKFMVYLQKENIIDESGMPKERFSAEFPKEGPSILRIQQVVRGDSAAYFCASSPLDRGENTQYFGPGTRLTVL.

This clone occurred a few times. The rearrangement joins TRBV6-1 to TRBJ2-3; 7 nucleotides match TRBD2. CDR1 and CDR2 (germline): MNHNS, SASEGT. J lost 3 bases, V lost 8 bases, and 11 bases had no gene match. This CDR3 has 15 residues. CDR3 in DNA: TGTGCCAGCGTCCGGATGGGAGGGCGAACAGATACGCAGTATTTT. This encodes CASVRMGGRTDTQYF.

This clone was picked up many times. J is TRBJ2-1 and V is TRBV6-5; 10 bases map to TRBD2. Germline CDR1 and CDR2: MNHEY and SVGAGI. This CDR3 region has 12 residues. With 4 bases clipped from V and 10 bases from J, the junction kept 1 base outside the gene matches. The DNA for the CDR3 is TGTGCCAGCAGTTTAGCGGGAGGAGAGCAGTTCTTC. Encoded protein: CASSLAGGEQFF.

The chain uses TRBV30 and TRBJ1-1; D ambiguous. Germline values: CDR1 GTSNPN, CDR2 SVGIG (reference sequence). The CDR3 sequence is 13 residues long. V lost 2 bases and J 3 bases, leaving 10 bases between the germline ends. The CDR3 DNA is TGTGCCTGGAGTAGGAGGAGGGACACTGAAGCTTTCTTT. It specifies CAWSRRRDTEAFF.

The CDR3 DNA reads as TGTGCCAGCGAAGACAGGGGGCTTGTAGAGACCCAGTACTTC. As protein: CASEDRGLVETQYF. The rearrangement joins TRBV28 to TRBJ2-5; 10 nucleotides line up with TRBD1. J gave up 4 bases and V 8 bases, and 7 bases lay outside the gene matches. CDR3 length: 14 residues. The germline V gene encodes CDR1 MDHEN and CDR2 SYDVKM. The full variable domain, rest sourced from reference TRBV28 and TRBJ2-5, is DVKVTQSSRYLVKRTGEKVFLECVQDMDHENMFWYRQDPGLGLRLIYFSYDVKMKEKGDIPEGYSVSREKKERFSLILESASTNQTSMYLCASEDRGLVETQYFGPGTRLLVL.

The chain links TRBV7-2 to TRBJ1-1; a weak D match, TRBD1 (6 bases). Looked up from germline, CDR1 is SGHTA and CDR2 is FQGNSA. V was trimmed by 5 bases and J by 6 bases, leaving 16 bases between them. This CDR3 contains 14 residues. DNA of the CDR3: TGTGCCAGCAGCCCCGACAGGAGGAGAGCTGAAGCTTTCTTT. Its translation: CASSPDRRRAEAFF. Using reference TRBV7-2 and TRBJ1-1 for the parts outside the CDR3, the full variable domain is GAGVSQSPSNKVTEKGKDVELRCDPISGHTALYWYRQSLGQGLEFLIYFQGNSAPDKSGLPSDRFSAERTGGSVSTLTIQRTQQEDSAVYLCASSPDRRRAEAFFGQGTRLTVV.

The chain has TRBV30 and TRBJ1-5; D is perhaps TRBD1 (5 bases). The V end lost 3 bases, the J end lost 1 base, and 7 bases lay between the germline ends. Germline loops: CDR1 GTSNPN, CDR2 SVGIG (reference sequence). This CDR3 is built from 13 residues. This CDR3 reads CAWSRESNQPQHF. DNA for the CDR3: TGTGCCTGGAGCAGGGAAAGCAATCAGCCCCAGCATTTT.

This clone came up a few times. This sequence joins TRBV28 and TRBJ2-7; TRBD1 aligns across 7 bases. From germline, CDR1 is MDHEN and CDR2 SYDVKM. The trim removed 5 bases at V and 9 bases at J, leaving 4 bases unmatched. This CDR3 has 11 residues. Written as DNA, the CDR3 is TGTGCCAGCAGTCTCCACAGGGGGCAGTACTTC. Protein sequence: CASSLHRGQYF.

The CDR3 DNA reads as TGTGCCACCCCGGCGGCCCCGTACCAAGAGACCCAGTACTTC. It translates to CATPAAPYQETQYF. The chain employs TRBV14 and TRBJ2-5; D not resolved. The V end lost 10 bases, the J end lost 0 bases, and 15 bases lay between the germline ends. Germline V gene data show CDR1 as SGHDN and CDR2 as FVKESK. The CDR3 totals 14 residues.

This clone was seen a handful of times. The rearrangement uses TRBV10-3 and TRBJ2-2; D remains unclear. Germline V gives CDR1 ENHRY, CDR2 SYGVKD. The ends were cut back, 11 bases at V and 6 bases at J, with 19 bases in the middle. The CDR3 is 14 amino acids. CDR3 sequence: CASQAGPSSGELFF. The DNA of the CDR3 is TGTGCCTCGCAGGCCGGCCCTTCGTCCGGGGAGCTGTTTTTT.

The chain has TRBV30 and TRBJ2-5; 7 bases map to TRBD2. Germline CDR1 is GTSNPN and CDR2 is SVGIG (reference sequence). CDR3 size: 14 residues. The V gene end was trimmed by 3 bases and the J gene end by 7 bases; junction bases not matched to a gene: 11. For the CDR3, the DNA is TGTGCCTGGAGCCCGACCCCGACGGGGGGGACCCAGTACTTC. Its protein is CAWSPTPTGGTQYF. Using reference TRBV30 and TRBJ2-5 for the parts outside the CDR3, the full variable domain is SQTIHQWPATLVQPVGSPLSLECTVEGTSNPNLYWYRQAAGRGLQLLFYSVGIGQISSEVPQNLSASRPQDRQFILSSKKLLLSDSGFYLCAWSPTPTGGTQYFGPGTRLLVL.

The rearrangement links TRBV6-6 to TRBJ2-5; 7 bases are a match to TRBD1. Germline V gives CDR1 MNHNY, CDR2 SVGAGI (reference sequence). The J segment lost 2 bases and the V segment lost 4 bases, leaving 7 bases of the junction unmatched. The CDR3 has 15 amino acids. This chain's CDR3 is CASSFPGTAQETQYF. The CDR3 DNA reads as TGTGCCAGCAGTTTCCCCGGGACAGCACAAGAGACCCAGTACTTC.

This clone was detected only a few times. V and J are TRBV19 and TRBJ1-1, with 7 bases that match TRBD1. Germline V gene data show CDR1 as LNHDA and CDR2 as SQIVND (reference sequence). This CDR3 comprises 15 residues. J was trimmed by 4 bases and V by 6 bases; bases with no gene match: 11. The CDR3 region has the DNA TGTGCCAGTAGCCTTTCCCCGAGACAGGGCACTGAAGCTTTCTTT. Protein product: CASSLSPRQGTEAFF. Variable domain in full (rest from reference TRBV19 and TRBJ1-1): DGGITQSPKYLFRKEGQNVTLSCEQNLNHDAMYWYRQDPGQGLRLIYYSQIVNDFQKGDIAEGYSVSREKKESFPLTVTSAQKNPTAFYLCASSLSPRQGTEAFFGQGTRLTVV.

The CDR3 DNA is TGTGCCAGCATGACAGGGGCGCGCGGCCAGCACGAGCAGTACTTC. Encoded protein: CASMTGARGQHEQYF. The chain employs TRBV27 and TRBJ2-7, with 8 bases fitting TRBD1. V dropped 7 bases and J dropped 5; count of bases not matched to a gene: 13. The length of the CDR3 is 15 residues. Germline V lookup: CDR1 MNHEY, CDR2 SMNVEV (reference sequence).

The chain has TRBV30 and TRBJ1-5, with 7 bases matching TRBD1. The CDR3 runs to 18 residues. After removal of 5 bases from V and 2 bases from J, the junction contained 18 bases not matched to a gene. CDR1 is GTSNPN, CDR2 SVGIG, per germline (reference sequence). The CDR3 reads CAWGPKTGWLIGNQPQHF. The CDR3 bases are TGTGCCTGGGGGCCAAAGACAGGGTGGTTAATTGGCAATCAGCCCCAGCATTTT.

This clone was observed a few times. The V gene is TRBV6-5, the J gene TRBJ2-7; 7 positions match TRBD1. Germline V CDR1 and CDR2: MNHEY, SVGAGI. J lost 2 bases, V lost 2 bases, and 6 bases had no gene match. The length of the CDR3 is 15 residues. The CDR3 spells CASSYDRVPTYEQYF. Here the CDR3 DNA reads TGTGCCAGCAGTTACGACAGGGTACCCACCTACGAGCAGTACTTC.

To note about this clone: Being one base from a much bigger clone, this may be a read error. The chain employs TRBV7-3 and TRBJ2-1; no reliable D call. Per the germline V gene, CDR1 is SGHTA and CDR2 is FQGTGA. This CDR3 has 11 amino acids. V lost 5 bases and J lost 8, with 7 bases in between. The CDR3 DNA is TGTGCCAGCAGCCCGTCGGATGAGCAGTTCTTC. This encodes CASSPSDEQFF.

This clone was seen only a few times. The V and J genes are TRBV6-5 and TRBJ2-7, with D tentatively TRBD1 (6 bases). Germline values: CDR1 MNHEY, CDR2 SVGAGI. Trimming left V 4 bases short and J 4 bases short, with 17 bases between. The CDR3 spans 15 residues. The CDR3 protein is CASSSPTGSGYEQYF. CDR3 bases: TGTGCCAGCAGTTCCCCAACAGGGTCCGGGTACGAGCAGTACTTC.

The chain joins TRBV28 to TRBJ2-4; TRBD2 might be the D (5 bases). The CDR3 is 15 amino acids. V was shortened by 10 bases and J by 0 bases, with 16 bases between the two germline ends. Germline V gene sequence: CDR1 MDHEN, CDR2 SYDVKM. This chain's CDR3 is CATHSNSGAKNIQYF. The CDR3 bases are TGTGCCACCCACAGCAACAGCGGAGCCAAAAACATTCAGTACTTC.

This chain connects TRBV18 to TRBJ2-1, with TRBD2 matching 7 bases. Looked up from germline, CDR1 is KGHSH and CDR2 is LQKENI. This CDR3 is built from 16 residues. The J segment lost 7 bases and the V segment lost 4 bases, leaving 13 bases of the junction unmatched. CDR3 in DNA: TGTGCCAGCTCACGATTGGGCGGGAGACTGGGGAATGAGCAGTTCTTC. Translated, it gives CASSRLGGRLGNEQFF. Full variable domain (outside the CDR3, taken from reference TRBV18 and TRBJ2-1): NAGVMQNPRHLVRRRGQEARLRCSPMKGHSHVYWYRQLPEEGLKFMVYLQKENIIDESGMPKERFSAEFPKEGPSILRIQQVVRGDSAAYFCASSRLGGRLGNEQFFGPGTRLTVL.

This clone was counted at least ten times. The V gene is TRBV29-1, the J gene TRBJ1-1, with TRBD1 matching 9 bases. Trimming cost V 7 bases and J 3 bases; bases outside gene matches: 3. The CDR3 sequence is 12 residues long. Germline CDR1 reads SQVTM; CDR2 reads ANQGSEA. Here the CDR3 reads CSDGQGYTEAFF. CDR3 nucleotides: TGCAGCGATGGACAGGGGTACACTGAAGCTTTCTTT.